The source of this T cell receptor beta chain is a study of blood T cell repertoires in COVID-19. Study in general: Samples came from the United States, Italy and Spain, spanning acute and convalescent COVID-19. PBMCs, B-cell-depleted T cells, or T cells were the source of the cDNA or gDNA that made up the material.

Recruited during active infection, patients (from Seattle) were subsequently followed longitudinally. As originally analysed: Estimation of nucleated cell counts was performed using reference gene primer amplification. Clones were read by immunoSEQ multiplex PCR, and TCRdb kept only the in-frame ones, dropping some. The DNA was the basis for D and trimming; V, J and clone size are from that table. Altogether around 140,000 clones are present, around 86% being singletons, with the ten largest covering over 10%. Trimming left V 6 bases short and J 6 bases short, with 21 bases between. Germline CDR1 reads MNHEY; CDR2 reads SMNVEV (reference sequence). The CDR3 covers 15 residues.

Sequencing was done on a sample of peripheral blood. The rearrangement uses TRBV27 and TRBJ2-7, with D perhaps matching TRBD2 (6 bases). The sequence derives from a woman in her 70s with COVID-19, enrolled during active disease. This CDR3 is CASRRRGMSVTEQYF. CDR3 DNA sequence: TGTGCCAGCAGACGGCGGGGTATGTCTGTTACCGAGCAGTACTTC.